This T cell receptor (beta chain) is from a study of cytomegalovirus exposure and HLA in healthy donors. Both 60 Vbeta primers and 13 Jbeta primers went into the PCR. Assay used: immunoSEQ multiplex PCR; TCRdb lists only in-frame clones, some missing. The table lists about 180,000 clones, 70% to 80% of them singletons, with approximately 1.4% in the top ten. The germline gives CDR1 SGDLS, CDR2 YYNGEE. The V and J ends lost 4 bases and 8 bases respectively, with 18 bases between them. This CDR3 has 14 residues. The chain has TRBV9 and TRBJ1-2; perhaps TRBD1 as D (5 bases). The source of this sequence is a man younger than 30 in good health and CMV-seronegative. The sample consisted of PBMCs. The CDR3 loop reads CASSSPTGLGGYTF. CDR3 in DNA: TGTGCCAGCAGCTCTCCTACAGGATTAGGGGGCTACACCTTC.